Each of the 30 T cell receptor beta chains below was sequenced from the same sample in a study of CD4 T cells in relation to SARS-CoV-2 and coronaviruses. These TCRs' antigens remain unknown. The repertoire was sequenced with immunoSEQ multiplex PCR; TCRdb's copy has only in-frame clones and lacks some. This sample has tens of thousands of clones, with about three quarters found just once. What was sequenced was memory CD4+ T cells from PBMCs, cultured in vitro. All receptors derive from an adult with COVID-19.

As for this clone: At the DNA level, this CDR3 is encoded by other sequences in the same sample as well. V and J are TRBV2 and TRBJ2-3; unclear D gene. The CDR3 loop spans 11 amino acids. The V and J ends lost 6 bases and 2 bases respectively, with 3 bases between them. From germline, CDR1 is SNHLY and CDR2 FYNNEI. DNA of the CDR3: TGTGCCAGCAGCCTCACAGATACGCAGTATTTT. It specifies CASSLTDTQYF.

The CDR3 DNA sequence: TGTGCCAGCAGCTTAAATGGAGCGGGAGTGGGCACCGGGGAGCTGTTTTTT. Its protein product is CASSLNGAGVGTGELFF. The rearrangement links TRBV7-3 to TRBJ2-2; TRBD2 agrees at 8 bases. CDR1 is SGHTA, CDR2 FQGTGA, per germline. V lost 1 base to trimming and J lost 4 bases; unmatched junction nucleotides: 8. This CDR3 is built from 17 residues.

The V and J genes are TRBV7-3 and TRBJ2-3; 9 bases map to TRBD1. CDR3 length: 16 amino acids. Germline values: CDR1 SGHTA, CDR2 FQGTGA. With 1 base clipped from V and 4 bases from J, the junction kept 6 bases outside the gene matches. The CDR3 nucleotides read TGTGCCAGCAGCTTAATCGGGACAGGGATCGCAGATACGCAGTATTTT. Translation: CASSLIGTGIADTQYF.

V usage is TRBV25-1 and J usage is TRBJ1-1; the D is unclear. V lost 8 bases and J 4 bases, leaving 14 bases between the germline ends. The germline V gene encodes CDR1 MGHDK and CDR2 SYGVNS. This CDR3 contains 13 residues. CDR3 residues: CASVPAGGTEAFF. The DNA for the CDR3 is TGTGCCAGCGTCCCGGCGGGCGGCACTGAAGCTTTCTTT.

The chain employs TRBV11-2 and TRBJ2-7; D remains ambiguous. In germline, CDR1 is SGHAT, CDR2 FQNNGV. Trimming took 5 bases from V and 7 from J, leaving 12 bases between them. This CDR3 contains 12 residues. CDR3 DNA: TGTGCCAGCAGCCCTCTTTCCTTGGAGCAGTACTTC. Its translation: CASSPLSLEQYF. Supplemented by reference TRBV11-2 and TRBJ2-7, the full variable domain reads EAGVAQSPRYKIIEKRQSVAFWCNPISGHATLYWYQQILGQGPKLLIQFQNNGVVDDSQLPKDRFSAERLKGVDSTLKIQPAKLEDSAVYLCASSPLSLEQYFGPGTRLTVT.

The chain joins TRBV2 to TRBJ2-2; 10 bases map to TRBD2. Trimming cost V 10 bases and J 1 base; bases outside gene matches: 3. The CDR3 sequence is 14 residues long. Germline CDR1 is SNHLY and CDR2 is FYNNEI. The CDR3 spells CATRLAGNTGELFF. CDR3 DNA sequence: TGTGCCACTAGACTAGCGGGGAACACCGGGGAGCTGTTTTTT. Variable domain in full (rest from reference TRBV2 and TRBJ2-2): EPEVTQTPSHQVTQMGQEVILRCVPISNHLYFYWYRQILGQKVEFLVSFYNNEISEKSEIFDDQFSVERPDGSNFTLKIRSTKLEDSAMYFCATRLAGNTGELFFGEGSRLTVL.

The J gene is TRBJ2-2, the V gene TRBV7-6; D gene uncertain. CDR3 length: 15 residues. In germline, CDR1 is SGHVS, CDR2 FNYEAQ. V lost 1 base to trimming and J lost 2 bases, with 8 bases between them. The CDR3 is CASSLEPRNTGELFF. The CDR3 DNA reads as TGTGCCAGCAGCTTAGAGCCGAGAAACACCGGGGAGCTGTTTTTT.

The rearrangement joins TRBV6-2 or TRBV6-3 to TRBJ1-5, with unresolved D. The CDR3 runs 13 residues. Germline-derived CDR1 and CDR2 are MNHEY and SVGEGT. The ends were cut back, 2 bases at V and 7 bases at J, with 9 bases in the middle. CDR3 coding DNA: TGTGCCAGCAGTTACGCGGGAGTACAGCCCCAGCATTTT. This translates into CASSYAGVQPQHF.

V usage is TRBV30 and J usage is TRBJ2-2; either TRBD1 or TRBD2 may fit D (6 bases each). Per the germline V gene, CDR1 is GTSNPN and CDR2 is SVGIG (reference sequence). The CDR3 is 14 residues long. Trimming pared 4 bases from V and 5 bases from J, leaving 14 bases between. CDR3 nucleotide sequence: TGTGCCTGGACCACGACAGGAGGGACCGGGGAGCTGTTTTTT. This gives the protein CAWTTTGGTGELFF.

The genes are TRBV11-2 and TRBJ2-3; perhaps TRBD1 as D (5 bases). Trimming took 7 bases from V and 7 from J, leaving 18 bases between them. CDR3 length: 14 amino acids. Germline V gene data show CDR1 as SGHAT and CDR2 as FQNNGV. CDR3 DNA sequence: TGTGCCAGCACCCAAACAAGGGGTGGGAATACGCAGTATTTT. It codes for CASTQTRGGNTQYF.

This clone has only a few counts. The gene calls are TRBV27 and TRBJ1-2, with D possibly being TRBD1 (6 bases). CDR1 MNHEY and CDR2 SMNVEV come from the germline V gene (reference sequence). The germline V and J ends were trimmed by 2 bases and 2 bases, with 6 bases remaining between them. The CDR3 is made up of 13 amino acids. CDR3 coding DNA: TGTGCCAGCAGTTTAGGGACAAACTATGGCTACACCTTC. Protein product: CASSLGTNYGYTF.

J is TRBJ1-2 and V is TRBV28; the D is unclear. CDR1 MDHEN and CDR2 SYDVKM come from the germline V gene. The CDR3 is 14 amino acids. V lost 2 bases to trimming and J lost 4 bases, with 11 bases between them. For the CDR3, the DNA is TGTGCCAGCAGTTTAAACCAGGAGGGCTATGGCTACACCTTC. It encodes CASSLNQEGYGYTF.

The rearrangement joins TRBV10-2 to TRBJ2-7; TRBD1 might be the D (6 bases). The CDR3 length is 13 residues. Germline values: CDR1 WSHSY, CDR2 SAAADI. V was trimmed by 10 bases and J by 0 bases, leaving 13 bases between them. Here the CDR3 reads CATGTGTSYEQYF. The DNA for the CDR3 is TGCGCCACCGGAACAGGGACCTCCTACGAGCAGTACTTC.

The rearrangement links TRBV7-2 to TRBJ2-1, with 7 bases aligning to TRBD1. The CDR3 is 16 residues long. Germline V gene lookup returns CDR1 SGHTA and CDR2 FQGNSA. Unmatched junction bases numbered 4, after V lost 2 bases and J lost 0 bases. This CDR3 reads CASSLIGDSSYNEQFF. CDR3 nucleotides: TGTGCCAGCAGCTTAATCGGGGACAGCTCCTACAATGAGCAGTTCTTC. The full variable domain, completed using reference TRBV7-2 and TRBJ2-1, is GAGVSQSPSNKVTEKGKDVELRCDPISGHTALYWYRQSLGQGLEFLIYFQGNSAPDKSGLPSDRFSAERTGGSVSTLTIQRTQQEDSAVYLCASSLIGDSSYNEQFFGPGTRLTVL.

The gene calls are TRBV3-1 (or the pseudogene TRBV3-2) and TRBJ2-5; 14 nucleotides align to TRBD2. The V segment lost 1 base and the J segment 9 bases; nucleotides outside the gene matches: 4. The CDR3 spans 15 residues. Germline V lookup: CDR1 LGHDT, CDR2 YNNKEL (reference sequence). The CDR3 here is CASSQGLAGGLAQYF. DNA of the CDR3: TGTGCCAGCAGCCAAGGACTAGCGGGGGGGCTGGCCCAGTACTTC.

This chain uses TRBV7-2 with TRBJ2-2, with TRBD2 identical over 9 bases. V lost 5 bases to trimming and J lost 2 bases; unmatched junction nucleotides: 3. CDR3 length equals 15 residues. Looked up from germline, CDR1 is SGHTA and CDR2 is FQGNSA. CDR3 bases: TGTGCCAGCAGCCCGACTAGCGGCAACACCGGGGAGCTGTTTTTT. Encoded protein: CASSPTSGNTGELFF.

This chain links TRBV7-8 with TRBJ2-1; 7 bases match TRBD2. Germline CDR1 reads SGHVS; CDR2 reads FQNEAQ. The CDR3 consists of 12 residues. V lost 0 bases, J lost 15 bases, and 5 bases stayed unmatched. CDR3 sequence reads: CASSLAGQRGFF. In DNA form, the CDR3 reads TGTGCCAGCAGCTTAGCGGGGCAGCGGGGGTTCTTC.

The chain uses TRBV3-1 (or the pseudogene TRBV3-2) and TRBJ2-7; the D is unclear. Germline CDR1 is LGHDT and CDR2 is YNNKEL (reference sequence). This CDR3 is built from 15 residues. V dropped 2 bases and J dropped 2 bases, with 13 bases sitting between them. As DNA, the CDR3 is TGTGCCAGCAGCCAAAACCCTCAGCGCCCCTACGAGCAGTACTTC. This encodes CASSQNPQRPYEQYF.

The rearrangement links TRBV7-6 to TRBJ2-1, with TRBD1 matching over 7 bases. CDR1 SGHVS and CDR2 FNYEAQ come from the germline V gene. The CDR3 contains 18 residues. V lost 5 bases and J lost 0; bases outside the gene matches: 13. CDR3 sequence reads: CASSQEASWDSSYNEQFF. The CDR3, as DNA: TGTGCCAGCAGCCAAGAGGCGTCGTGGGACAGCTCCTACAATGAGCAGTTCTTC. The variable domain in full, with the rest retrieved from reference TRBV7-6 and TRBJ2-1, is GAGVSQSPRYKVTKRGQDVALRCDPISGHVSLYWYRQALGQGPEFLTYFNYEAQQDKSGLPNDRFSAERPEGSISTLTIQRTEQRDSAMYRCASSQEASWDSSYNEQFFGPGTRLTVL.

This clone was counted a single time. The V and J genes are TRBV21-1 and TRBJ1-5; TRBD1, the table's D call, was not compared with the DNA. TRBV21-1 is shown as a pseudogene. This CDR3 spans 12 amino acids. The CDR3 coding sequence is TGTGCCAGCAGCAAACAGGGACAGCCCCAGCATTTT. It is translated as CASSKQGQPQHF.

This clone was picked up one time. The chain uses TRBV4-3 and TRBJ2-2; no clear D gene. Germline CDR1 reads LGHNA; CDR2 reads YSLEER. Deletions cut 0 bases from V and 8 bases from J, with 16 bases between. This CDR3 has 16 residues. The CDR3 DNA reads TGCGCCAGCAGCCAAGATTTTATTCAGGAGCCGGGGGAGCTGTTTTTT. As protein: CASSQDFIQEPGELFF.

The chain uses TRBV20-1 and TRBJ1-1, with D unclear. V was pared by 3 bases and J by 4 bases, with 12 bases between. This CDR3 comprises 13 residues. The germline V gene has CDR1 DFQATT and CDR2 SNEGSKA (reference sequence). The DNA for the CDR3 is TGCAGTGCTAGTGACATCCGGGGCACTGAAGCTTTCTTT. It encodes CSASDIRGTEAFF.

The genes are TRBV9 and TRBJ2-1; weak D call: TRBD2 (6 bases). The CDR3 has 16 residues. Trimming took off 0 bases at V and 1 base at J, with 11 bases between the two ends. Germline CDR1 and CDR2: SGDLS and YYNGEE. For the CDR3, the DNA is TGTGCCAGCAGCGTAGAGGCGGGGCAATCCTACAATGAGCAGTTCTTC. Translation gives CASSVEAGQSYNEQFF.

The table lists this clone with a few counts. The chain links TRBV7-9 to TRBJ1-1; no reliable D call. Germline CDR1 SEHNR, CDR2 FQNEAQ (reference sequence). V lost 1 base to trimming and J lost 2 bases, with 11 bases between them. The CDR3 is made up of 15 amino acids. The DNA for the CDR3 is TGTGCCAGCAGCTTAGGAGGCGCAGCCAACACTGAAGCTTTCTTT. It codes for CASSLGGAANTEAFF.

In this sample, this clone turned up a few times. The CDR3 coding sequence is TGTGCCAGCAGCCACGGGGCGGAAACGAACACCGGGGAGCTGTTTTTT. It translates to CASSHGAETNTGELFF. V and J are TRBV7-9 and TRBJ2-2; D possibly matches TRBD1 or TRBD2 (5 bases each). V lost 5 bases to trimming and J lost 0 bases, with 13 bases between them. CDR3 length equals 16 residues. Germline V gene lookup returns CDR1 SEHNR and CDR2 FQNEAQ (reference sequence).

The gene calls are TRBV30 and TRBJ2-3; 8 bases match TRBD2. Germline V gives CDR1 GTSNPN, CDR2 SVGIG (reference sequence). After removal of 4 bases from V and 9 bases from J, the junction contained 24 bases not matched to a gene. The length of the CDR3 is 18 residues. CDR3 in DNA: TGTGCCTGGACTATCCCCCCCCCGGGCGCGGGAGGTGGGCGAACGCAGTATTTT. It codes for CAWTIPPPGAGGGRTQYF.

The V gene is TRBV4-1, the J gene TRBJ2-3; 13 bases match TRBD2. The germline CDR1 and CDR2 sequences are MGHRA and YSYEKL. The CDR3 loop spans 16 amino acids. J was trimmed by 2 bases and V by 3 bases; bases with no gene match: 2. For the CDR3, the DNA is TGCGCCAGCAGCCAGGGACTAGCGGGATTCACAGATACGCAGTATTTT. Translated: CASSQGLAGFTDTQYF.

CDR3 residues: CASTSLGNTYEQYF. The CDR3 bases are TGTGCCAGCACCTCGCTGGGAAATACCTACGAGCAGTACTTC. The chain recombines TRBV5-6 with TRBJ2-7; no clear D gene. Trimming removed 6 bases from V and 2 bases from J, with 15 bases in between. Germline V gene sequence: CDR1 SGHDT, CDR2 YYEEEE. The CDR3 is 14 residues long.

The V gene is TRBV19, the J gene TRBJ1-5; D unresolved. V shed 5 bases and J shed 5 bases, with 10 bases lying between them. Per the germline V gene, CDR1 is LNHDA and CDR2 is SQIVND (reference sequence). This CDR3 has 13 amino acids. CDR3 sequence: CASSLAWDQPQHF. For the CDR3, the DNA is TGTGCCAGTAGTTTGGCGTGGGATCAGCCCCAGCATTTT.

The J gene is TRBJ2-6, the V gene TRBV3-1 (or the pseudogene TRBV3-2), with D perhaps matching TRBD1 (6 bases). The CDR3 sequence is 17 residues long. V lost 4 bases to trimming and J lost 0 bases, with 13 bases between them. The germline V gene has CDR1 LGHDT and CDR2 YNNKEL (reference sequence). CDR3 sequence: CASSPSGDTSGANVLTF. The DNA for the CDR3 is TGTGCCAGCAGCCCTTCAGGGGATACCTCTGGGGCCAACGTCCTGACTTTC.